This T cell receptor (beta chain) was observed in a study of vaccination and CD4 T cells after COVID-19. Treatment noted: roughly 11-day PBMC culture with coronavirus spike peptide pools or control peptides (ViraFEST assay). The study sequenced cultured CD4+ T cell DNA using the Oncomine TCR Beta short-read assay. From the PCR reads, TCRdb called clonotypes with MiXCR, one entry per CDR3 protein. The repertoire holds about 11,000 distinct CDR3 sequences, with 73% as singletons. A word on this clonotype: Its cognate antigen is unknown.

Germline trimming cut 6 bases from V and 5 bases from J; bases unmatched to any gene: 11. The CDR3 runs 15 residues. Per the germline V gene, CDR1 is MNHNS and CDR2 is SASEGT. V is TRBV6-1 and J is TRBJ2-7, with TRBD1 matching 9 bases. This receptor was obtained from a human donor who had recovered from COVID-19. The material sequenced was CD4+ T cells from blood, cultured in vitro. CDR3 in DNA: TGTGCCAGCAGAACCCCGGGACAGGGTATCCACGAGCAGTACTTC. Protein: CASRTPGQGIHEQYF.